The rows below give T cell receptor beta chains drawn from one sample of a study of response to subunit inactivated influenza vaccine. TCRdb fed the RT-PCR reads into MiXCR, producing one record per CDR3 protein. Among 150,000 to 200,000 distinct CDR3 sequences listed, about 11% were seen once. The sequences come from non-naive T cells sorted from PBMCs, collected 45 days after vaccination. The receptors shown here come from a man aged 45-65 years who received an inactivated influenza vaccine. The CDR3 runs from the conserved cysteine through the conserved F or W. The D gene is left open where the match is weak. Expanded clones are given a class, and other clones once, few, many or no size at all.

>TRBV20-1|TRBJ1-4|few|-
TGCAGCTTCGAGGCAGGGGTGCAGGATGAAAAACTGTTTTTT
CSFEAGVQDEKLFF
>TRBV7-2|TRBJ2-7|many|TRBD1
TGTGCCAGCACCCCGGACAGGATCTCCTACGAGCAGTACTTC
CASTPDRISYEQYF
>TRBV12-3/TRBV12-4|TRBJ1-1|-|-
TGTGCCAGCAGTTTCGGGGGGGCAAGGGAGGCTTTCTTT
CASSFGGAREAFF
>TRBV5-1|TRBJ2-1|many|TRBD2
TGCGCCAGCAGCTTAGGCGGGGGGGTCGGCAATGAGCAGTTCTTC
CASSLGGGVGNEQFF
>TRBV11-2|TRBJ2-1|few|TRBD2
TGTGCCAGCAGCTCAGGGGGGACTAGCGGGATGGGAGAGCAGTTCTTC
CASSSGGTSGMGEQFF
>TRBV4-2|TRBJ1-4|few|-
TGTGCCAGCAGCCAAATCACAGGGTTCACTAATGAAAAACTGTTTTTT
CASSQITGFTNEKLFF
>TRBV4-1|TRBJ2-4|-|-
TGCGCCAGCAGCCAAGTTCGGGCTCGGCAGGGCAAAAACATTCAGTACTTC
CASSQVRARQGKNIQYF
>TRBV14|TRBJ2-4|-|-
TGTGCCAGCAGCCCGCGAGAGCGGCAGACAAACCCGAAGCTAGCCAAAAACATTCAGTACTTC
CASSPRERQTNPKLAKNIQYF
>TRBV7-2|TRBJ1-2|many|-
TGTGCCAGCACCCAGGCTTCCAGGGTCGAAGGCTACACCTTC
CASTQASRVEGYTF
>TRBV2|TRBJ2-5|few|TRBD2
TGTGCCAGCAGTGAACTAAGACTAGCGTCAGAGACCCAGTACTTC
CASSELRLASETQYF
>TRBV11-2|TRBJ2-1|many|TRBD2
TGTGCCAGCAGCTTGACTAGCGGGAGTAACGTACCCACCTACAATGAGCAGTTCTTC
CASSLTSGSNVPTYNEQFF
>TRBV5-5|TRBJ1-2|-|-
TGTGCCAGCAGCTTGGGGGGGGTCACCTACACCTTC
CASSLGGVTYTF
>TRBV5-1|TRBJ2-5|few|TRBD1
TGCGCCAGCAGCTTGGTAGGGACAGCTCAAGAGACCCAGTACTTC
CASSLVGTAQETQYF
>TRBV7-2|TRBJ1-1|-|-
TGTGCCAGCAGCCCTTCAGGGGTTCGTGGCACTGAAGCTTTCTTT
CASSPSGVRGTEAFF
>TRBV2|TRBJ2-7|-|-
TGTGCCAGCAGGGGGGGTATGGGCGGCCTGTTAAAGTTC
CASRGGMGGLLKF
>TRBV18|TRBJ2-6|-|-
TGTGCCAGCTCACCCTGGCGGCCTGAGTACTCTGGGGCCAACGTCCTGACTTTC
CASSPWRPEYSGANVLTF
>TRBV20-1|TRBJ1-1|few|-
TGCAGTGCTAGTCTGGGGGACTATGAAGCTTTCTTT
CSASLGDYEAFF
>TRBV20-1|TRBJ2-3|few|TRBD2
TGCAGTGCTAGAGGGGGGTTAACTAGCGGGGCCCCGGATACGCAGTATTTT
CSARGGLTSGAPDTQYF
>TRBV20-1|TRBJ2-7|few|TRBD2
TGCAGTGCTATAAGTTCTGCGACTAGCGGATCCTACGAGCAGTACTTC
CSAISSATSGSYEQYF
>TRBV3-1|TRBJ2-2|many|TRBD2
TGTGCCAGCAGCCAAGCAAGGGGACTAGCGAGCACCGGGGAGCTGTTTTTT
CASSQARGLASTGELFF
>TRBV30|TRBJ2-4|-|-
TGTGCCTGGAGCGGGGCAATCGGAAACATTCAGTACTTC
CAWSGAIGNIQYF
>TRBV6-5|TRBJ2-7|many|-
TGTGCCAGCAGTTATAGACGCGAGCAGTACTTC
CASSYRREQYF
>TRBV6-4|TRBJ2-3|few|-
TGTGCCAGCAGTGCTTCAGGGAGGGATACGCAGTATTTT
CASSASGRDTQYF
>TRBV29-1|TRBJ2-1|many|-
TGCAGCGTTGAGAGCCAGAAGCAGTTCTTC
CSVESQKQFF
>TRBV6-1|TRBJ1-2|-|-
TGTGCCAGCAGTGTTGACGATCTTTATGGCTACACCTTC
CASSVDDLYGYTF
>TRBV6-4|TRBJ1-5|few|-
TGTGCCAGCAGTGTGGACAGCAATCAGCCCCAGCATTTT
CASSVDSNQPQHF
>TRBV4-2|TRBJ2-1|few|-
TGTGCCAGCAGCCAAGGGCGGGGAGGATCCTACAATGAGCAGTTCTTC
CASSQGRGGSYNEQFF
>TRBV28|TRBJ2-5|many|TRBD1
TGTGCCAGCAGTTGGGAACCGACAGGGGGTGAGACCCAGTACTTC
CASSWEPTGGETQYF
>TRBV21-1|TRBJ1-6|few|-
TGTGCCAGCACCCTCTGGGGGTCAGAGTTCAGCTCCTATAATTCACCCCTCCACTTT
CASTLWGSEFSSYNSPLHF
>TRBV20-1|TRBJ2-3|-|-
TGCAGTGCTCTAAGGTGGGATACGCAGTATTTT
CSALRWDTQYF
>TRBV11-2|TRBJ1-4|-|TRBD1
TGTGCCAGCAGCTTATATCGGACAGGGGGGGAAAAACTGTTTTTT
CASSLYRTGGEKLFF
>TRBV19|TRBJ2-1|few|TRBD2
TGTGCCAGTAGTATTCGAGCGGGGGGGCCCAGCAATGAGCAGTTCTTC
CASSIRAGGPSNEQFF
>TRBV7-2|TRBJ2-3|few|TRBD2
TGTGCCAGCAGAACCACTAGCGGGAGGGCAGATACGCAGTATTTT
CASRTTSGRADTQYF
>TRBV3-1|TRBJ2-1|few|TRBD2
TGTGCCAGCAGCCAAGGTTGGCGGGGGGGGAACAATGAGCAGTTCTTC
CASSQGWRGGNNEQFF
>TRBV29-1|TRBJ2-2|many|-
TGCAGCGTAGGTATTGTCACCGGGGAGCTGTTTTTT
CSVGIVTGELFF
>TRBV7-9|TRBJ2-1|few|-
TGTGCCAGCAGCTTAACTCAGAACCTACCTCTTCATGAGCAGTTCTTC
CASSLTQNLPLHEQFF
>TRBV4-3|TRBJ1-1|-|-
TGCGCCAGCAGCCAAGAGTCTAACACTGAAGCTTTCTTT
CASSQESNTEAFF
>TRBV12-3/TRBV12-4|TRBJ1-1|-|TRBD1
TGTGCCAGCAGTTTAATCGAGGTGTGGGCTCAGGGGGGCACTGAAGCTTTCTTT
CASSLIEVWAQGGTEAFF
>TRBV5-8|TRBJ1-2|few|-
TGTGCCAGCAGCTTTAAAGGGTTTTACGATATGGGCTACACCTTC
CASSFKGFYDMGYTF
>TRBV6-2/TRBV6-3|TRBJ1-1|few|-
TGTGCCAGCAGGTACGGGGGGGACACTGAAGCTTTCTTT
CASRYGGDTEAFF
>TRBV5-1|TRBJ2-7|many|-
TGCGCCAGCAGCCCAGTTGTGGGGGCTGGCGAGCAGTACTTC
CASSPVVGAGEQYF
>TRBV9|TRBJ1-2|few|-
TGTGCCAGCAGCGTAGGACGGACCCGCTATGGCTACACCTTC
CASSVGRTRYGYTF
>TRBV5-5|TRBJ2-5|-|-
TGTGCCAGCAGCTTGTTTGCGCGACAAGAGACCCAGTACTTC
CASSLFARQETQYF
>TRBV11-3|TRBJ2-1|many|TRBD2
TGTGCCAGCAGTCCCCCTCCGGGGACTAGCGGGAAGAATGAGCAGTTCTTC
CASSPPPGTSGKNEQFF
>TRBV21-1|TRBJ2-2|few|-
TGTGCCACCAAAGAGATAGCGGGACCAAAGGGGGTCACCGGGGAGCTGTTTTTT
CATKEIAGPKGVTGELFF
>TRBV5-5|TRBJ2-5|many|TRBD2
TGTGCCAGCAGCTTGGGGGGGGGGTCGGAGACCCAGTACTTC
CASSLGGGSETQYF
>TRBV7-8|TRBJ2-7|-|-
TGTGCCAGCGCTACGACCTACGAGCAGTACTTC
CASATTYEQYF
>TRBV15|TRBJ2-2|-|-
TGTGCCACCAGCAGGGGTTACGGGGAGCTGTTTTTT
CATSRGYGELFF
>TRBV24-1|TRBJ2-7|-|-
TGTGCCACCAGTGATTTTACGGGAAGCTCCTACGAGCAGTACTTC
CATSDFTGSSYEQYF
>TRBV12-3/TRBV12-4|TRBJ2-1|-|TRBD2
TGTGCCAGCAGTCCCACGACTAGCGGGGGTGGTGAGCAGTTCTTC
CASSPTTSGGGEQFF
>TRBV5-1|TRBJ1-1|many|-
TGCGCCAGCAGCTTGGCCACAGCTAGAAACACTGAAGCTTTCTTT
CASSLATARNTEAFF
>TRBV5-6|TRBJ2-4|few|TRBD1
TGTGCCAGCAGCTTGGGGGACAGGGGGCACCTAGCCAAAAACATTCAGTACTTC
CASSLGDRGHLAKNIQYF
>TRBV4-2|TRBJ2-1|many|-
TGTGCCAGCAGCCAAGATCGGGACGGTACTTACAATGAGCAGTTCTTC
CASSQDRDGTYNEQFF
>TRBV5-5|TRBJ2-7|few|-
TGTGCCAGCAGCTTGTCGGACGGGACCTACGAGCAGTACTTC
CASSLSDGTYEQYF
>TRBV28|TRBJ1-2|few|-
TGTGCCAGCAGTTGGGACGGGGACTATGGCTACACCTTC
CASSWDGDYGYTF